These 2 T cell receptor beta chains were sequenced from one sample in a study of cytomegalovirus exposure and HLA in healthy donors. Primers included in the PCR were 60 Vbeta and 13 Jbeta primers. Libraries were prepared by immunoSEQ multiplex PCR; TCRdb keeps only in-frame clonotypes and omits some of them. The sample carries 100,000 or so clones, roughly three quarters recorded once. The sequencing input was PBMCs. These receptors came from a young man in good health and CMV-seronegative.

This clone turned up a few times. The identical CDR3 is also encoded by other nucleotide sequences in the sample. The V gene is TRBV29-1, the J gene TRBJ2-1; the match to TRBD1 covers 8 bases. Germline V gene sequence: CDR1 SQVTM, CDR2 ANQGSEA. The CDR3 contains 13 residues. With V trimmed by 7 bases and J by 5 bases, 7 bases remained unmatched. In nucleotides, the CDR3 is TGCAGCGCGTACCGGGACAGGAACAATGAGCAGTTCTTC. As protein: CSAYRDRNNEQFF.

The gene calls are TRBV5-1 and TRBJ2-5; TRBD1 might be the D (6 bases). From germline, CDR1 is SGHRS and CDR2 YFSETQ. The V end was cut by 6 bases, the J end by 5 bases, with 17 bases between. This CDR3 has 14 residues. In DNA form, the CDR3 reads TGCGCCAGCACCCGGGCAGGGGTCGGGGAGACCCAGTACTTC. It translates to CASTRAGVGETQYF.